This T cell receptor (beta chain) was identified during a study of blood T cell repertoires in COVID-19. In the study overall: Researchers got acute and convalescent COVID-19 samples from the United States, Italy and Spain. Sample material is recorded as cDNA or gDNA derived from T cells, B-cell-depleted T cells, or PBMCs.

V was clipped by 0 bases and J by 3 bases, with 6 bases between them. This CDR3 has 13 amino acids. Germline lookup yields CDR1 ENHRY and CDR2 SYGVKD. In the authors' workflow: Nucleated cell number was recorded as an estimate derived from reference gene primer amplification. Measured with immunoSEQ multiplex PCR; TCRdb has only the in-frame clones, and not every one. The DNA was the basis for D and trimming; V, J and clone size are from that table. The table lists tens of thousands of clones, approximately 90% of them singletons. The clonotype comes from a man between 70 and 80 years old with active or convalescent COVID-19. Material: peripheral blood. The chain uses TRBV10-3 and TRBJ2-7; D not certain. The CDR3 nucleotides are TGTGCCATCAGTGAGTCGCAACACTACGAGCAGTACTTC. Its translation is CAISESQHYEQYF.